This T cell receptor (beta chain) was sequenced in a study of neurological immune-mediated disorders. Study-wide findings and caveats: The multiple sclerosis repertoire cluster was not associated with any clinical or MRI feature, with the authors stating that larger cohorts are needed.

It was by 5'RACE with 10-nucleotide random UMIs that the cDNA was made. TCRdb processed the 5' RACE reads anew with MiXCR; each CDR3 protein has one entry. The sample records roughly 71,000 distinct CDR3 sequences, 3.9% being singletons. This clonotype has at least ten counts. Its antigen is undetermined. The germline CDR1 and CDR2 sequences are KGHSH and LQKENI. V dropped 5 bases and J dropped 0 bases, with 10 bases sitting between them. This CDR3 has 14 amino acids. The sample consisted of PBMCs. The gene calls are TRBV18 and TRBJ1-2, with D possibly TRBD1 on 5 matching bases. The clonotype originates from a man aged 30 to 45 with multiple sclerosis. CDR3 region: CASSTGTANYGYTF. CDR3 bases: TGTGCCAGCTCAACGGGGACGGCTAACTATGGCTACACCTTC.